This T cell receptor (beta chain) is from a study of T cell responses to AZD1222 COVID-19 vaccine. General study findings and limits: Repertoire collection took place solely once the T cell response had peaked. Among vaccine-associated CD4 TCRs, coverage spanned spike, with dominance at 160-218 and 743-854. Reportedly, nearly half the spike-specific TCRs target unmutated variant regions.

Per the germline V gene, CDR1 is KGHSH and CDR2 is LQKENI. The CDR3 contains 16 residues. The V gene lost 0 bases and the J gene lost 2 bases, with 12 bases spanning the gap. TCRdb keeps only in-frame clones here, not all; method: immunoSEQ multiplex PCR. The data contain 120,000 to 150,000 clones, about 90% of them singletons. On this clone itself: Antigen specificity is unknown.

The receptor was isolated from an adult in good health. The sample here was peripheral blood, taken on day 0 of MenACWY control vaccination. This sequence joins TRBV18 and TRBJ2-3; D gene unclear. The CDR3 here is CASSPPAGATTDTQYF. CDR3 sequence (DNA): TGTGCCAGCTCACCACCAGCAGGAGCTACCACAGATACGCAGTATTTT.